Listed here are 29 T cell receptor beta chains from one sample, sequenced in a study of long-term antiretroviral therapy in people with HIV. The libraries were made with immunoSEQ v3.0 at survey level. Profiling relied on immunoSEQ multiplex PCR, and the TCRdb table lists in-frame clones only, not all of them. The table shows 15,000 or so clones, with approximately 82% occurring only once. The sequencing here drew on unsorted PBMCs, taken 0.3 years before starting antiretroviral therapy. Receptors originate from a man aged 45-65 years with HIV.

The genes are TRBV28 and TRBJ2-7; no definite D call. The CDR3 extends over 13 amino acids. The ends were cut back, 2 bases at V and 5 bases at J, with 10 bases in the middle. Germline V gene sequence: CDR1 MDHEN, CDR2 SYDVKM. The DNA of the CDR3 is TGTGCCAGCAGTTTAAGTTTTGGGGACGAGCAGTACTTC. As protein: CASSLSFGDEQYF.

V and J are TRBV5-4 and TRBJ2-1, with 10 positions matching TRBD2. V trimming: 1 base; J trimming: 7 bases; junction bases outside the gene matches: 11. The CDR3 length is 17 residues. Germline V gene data show CDR1 as SGHNT and CDR2 as YYREEE (reference sequence). The CDR3 loop is CASSLFSGTSVHNEQFF. Written as DNA, the CDR3 is TGTGCCAGCAGCTTGTTTTCCGGGACTAGCGTTCATAATGAGCAGTTCTTC.

The chain is built from TRBV7-3 and TRBJ2-3, with 9 bases that match TRBD2. The V gene end was trimmed by 3 bases and the J gene end by 2 bases; junction bases not matched to a gene: 3. The CDR3 sequence is 15 residues long. Germline CDR1 is SGHTA and CDR2 is FQGTGA. CDR3 nucleotides: TGTGCCAGCAGCTTTAGCGGGGGTTACACAGATACGCAGTATTTT. Protein product: CASSFSGGYTDTQYF.

The table lists this clone with a few counts. The chain combines TRBV9 with TRBJ2-7; tentatively, D is TRBD1 (5 bases). V lost 4 bases and J 3 bases, leaving 14 bases between the germline ends. This CDR3 has 14 residues. Germline V CDR1 and CDR2: SGDLS, YYNGEE. CDR3 residues: CASSSRDFLYEQYF. CDR3 nucleotides: TGTGCCAGCAGCTCCAGGGATTTCCTCTACGAGCAGTACTTC.

Note on this clone: A read error may account for a junction end that differs from germline. The V and J genes are TRBV6-6 and TRBJ2-1; tentatively, D is TRBD1 or TRBD2 (7 bases each). Germline values: CDR1 MNHNY, CDR2 SVGAGI (reference sequence). This CDR3 is built from 14 residues. CDR3 in amino acids: CASQGGDPYTEQFF. In DNA, the CDR3 is TGTGCCAGCCAGGGGGGGGACCCCTACACTGAGCAGTTCTTC.

The rearrangement links TRBV5-5 to TRBJ1-4; D is perhaps TRBD1 (5 bases). CDR3 size: 12 residues. The V end was cut by 0 bases, the J end by 10 bases, with 7 bases between. CDR1 SGHKS and CDR2 YYEKEE come from the germline V gene (reference sequence). CDR3 amino acids: CASSLVQGKLFF. The CDR3 nucleotides read TGTGCCAGCAGCTTGGTCCAGGGAAAACTGTTTTTT.

This rearrangement joins TRBV7-8 to TRBJ1-2, with D possibly being TRBD1 (6 bases). CDR1 is SGHVS and CDR2 is FQNEAQ in the germline V gene. This CDR3 has 14 residues. Deletions cut 6 bases from V and 8 bases from J, with 19 bases between. DNA for the CDR3: TGTGCCAGCAGGGGCCGGGACATCCGGGGAGGCTACACCTTC. This translates into CASRGRDIRGGYTF. Based on the CDR3 plus reference TRBV7-8 and TRBJ1-2, the full variable domain is GAGVSQSPRYKVAKRGQDVALRCDPISGHVSLFWYQQALGQGPEFLTYFQNEAQLDKSGLPSDRFFAERPEGSVSTLKIQRTQQEDSAVYLCASRGRDIRGGYTFGSGTRLTVV.

This sequence joins TRBV10-3 and TRBJ1-6, with D uncertain. V lost 4 bases and J lost 10, with 11 bases in between. This CDR3 has 13 residues. CDR1 ENHRY and CDR2 SYGVKD come from the germline V gene. The CDR3 protein is CAISVGVESPLHF. The CDR3 DNA follows: TGTGCCATCAGTGTAGGAGTAGAATCACCCCTCCACTTT.

The chain uses TRBV10-1 and TRBJ1-1; unclear D gene. Germline V gives CDR1 WNHNN, CDR2 SYGVQD (reference sequence). Trimming left V 3 bases short and J 7 bases short, with 27 bases between. The CDR3 sequence is 18 residues long. Here the CDR3 reads CASSDTVVVGSAPYEAFF. DNA of the CDR3: TGCGCCAGCAGTGATACGGTGGTGGTAGGGAGCGCTCCTTATGAAGCTTTCTTT.

The J gene is TRBJ2-3, the V gene TRBV11-3, with TRBD1 as a possible D gene (6 bases). The CDR3 extends over 14 amino acids. Germline values: CDR1 SGHNT, CDR2 YENEEA. Trimming left V 4 bases short and J 3 bases short, with 11 bases between. CDR3 amino acids: CASSSRTETDTQYF. Written as DNA, the CDR3 is TGTGCCAGCAGCTCCCGGACAGAAACAGATACGCAGTATTTT.

The J gene is TRBJ1-4, the V gene TRBV6-5; a weak D match, TRBD1 (5 bases). Trimming removed 0 bases at V and 3 bases at J, with 8 bases between. The CDR3 length is 15 residues. Germline V lookup: CDR1 MNHEY, CDR2 SVGAGI. As DNA, the CDR3 is TGTGCCAGCAGTTACTCGACAGCTTCTAATGAAAAACTGTTTTTT. Protein product: CASSYSTASNEKLFF.

A single count supports this clone. The rearrangement links TRBV6-6 to TRBJ1-1; D is ambiguous. V shed 6 bases and J shed 1 base, with 6 bases lying between them. The CDR3 consists of 12 residues. CDR1 and CDR2 from the germline V gene are MNHNY and SVGAGI (reference sequence). The chain's CDR3 is CASSQPNTEAFF. CDR3 nucleotides: TGTGCCAGCAGCCAACCGAACACTGAAGCTTTCTTT.

The genes are TRBV4-3 and TRBJ1-2, with D perhaps matching TRBD1 (5 bases). V was shortened by 2 bases and J by 10 bases, with 20 bases between the two germline ends. Germline CDR1 reads LGHNA; CDR2 reads YSLEER. CDR3 length: 15 residues. The CDR3 sequence is CASSQFGGDWRPYTF. DNA for the CDR3: TGCGCCAGCAGCCAATTCGGGGGGGACTGGCGACCCTACACCTTC.

The rearrangement uses TRBV29-1 and TRBJ2-5; tentatively, D is TRBD2 (6 bases). Germline CDR1 and CDR2: SQVTM and ANQGSEA. The CDR3 spans 13 residues. V was clipped by 6 bases and J by 5 bases, with 16 bases between them. The CDR3 loop reads CSVLEGRVETQYF. Here the CDR3 DNA reads TGCAGCGTCTTGGAGGGGCGGGTGGAGACCCAGTACTTC.

The rearrangement joins TRBV25-1 to TRBJ2-5; 10 nucleotides match TRBD2. The CDR3 has 18 amino acids. The junction had 8 bases not matched to a gene; V was cut back by 1 base and J by 0 bases. In germline, CDR1 is MGHDK, CDR2 SYGVNS. The CDR3 nucleotides are TGTGCCAGCAGTGAATTTCCCCAGCGGGGGGGATACCAAGAGACCCAGTACTTC. Its protein is CASSEFPQRGGYQETQYF.

This clone was recorded a few times. The genes are TRBV18 and TRBJ1-1, with a tentative D call TRBD1 (6 bases). Germline CDR1 reads KGHSH; CDR2 reads LQKENI. V was pared by 4 bases and J by 0 bases, with 15 bases between. This CDR3 spans 16 amino acids. CDR3 loop: CASSQTRGGLNTEAFF. CDR3 bases: TGTGCCAGCTCACAAACCAGGGGAGGACTGAACACTGAAGCTTTCTTT.

The chain joins TRBV11-2 to TRBJ1-1; 11 bases map to TRBD1. V lost 5 bases to trimming and J lost 4 bases; unmatched junction nucleotides: 6. CDR3 length: 15 residues. Per the germline V gene, CDR1 is SGHAT and CDR2 is FQNNGV. The DNA of the CDR3 is TGTGCCAGCAGCCCCCGGACAGGGGGCTTCACTGAAGCTTTCTTT. Its translation: CASSPRTGGFTEAFF. Variable domain in full (rest from reference TRBV11-2 and TRBJ1-1): EAGVAQSPRYKIIEKRQSVAFWCNPISGHATLYWYQQILGQGPKLLIQFQNNGVVDDSQLPKDRFSAERLKGVDSTLKIQPAKLEDSAVYLCASSPRTGGFTEAFFGQGTRLTVV.

The V gene is TRBV28, the J gene TRBJ1-3; no firm D call. The V end lost 3 bases, the J end lost 0 bases, and 9 bases lay between the germline ends. The CDR3 sequence is 15 residues long. CDR1 is MDHEN, CDR2 SYDVKM, per germline. This chain's CDR3 is CASSLPGISGNTIYF. CDR3 nucleotide sequence: TGTGCCAGCAGTTTGCCGGGGATCTCTGGAAACACCATATATTTT. The variable domain in full, completed from reference TRBV28 and TRBJ1-3, reads DVKVTQSSRYLVKRTGEKVFLECVQDMDHENMFWYRQDPGLGLRLIYFSYDVKMKEKGDIPEGYSVSREKKERFSLILESASTNQTSMYLCASSLPGISGNTIYFGEGSWLTVV.

CDR3 sequence reads: CASSHGLAGGPWDIQYF. The CDR3 bases are TGTGCCAGCAGCCACGGTTTGGCGGGAGGGCCCTGGGACATTCAGTACTTC. This chain links TRBV7-9 with TRBJ2-4; TRBD2 matches at 9 bases. Trimming took 5 bases from V and 8 from J; bases not matched to a gene: 16. The germline gives CDR1 SEHNR, CDR2 FQNEAQ (reference sequence). This CDR3 spans 17 amino acids.

V gene TRBV27 combines with J gene TRBJ2-7, with 10 nucleotides matching TRBD1. The CDR3 has 12 amino acids. Germline CDR1 and CDR2: MNHEY and SMNVEV (reference sequence). The CDR3 DNA sequence: TGTGGAGTGGGACAGGGGTACTACGAGCAGTACTTC. It yields the protein CGVGQGYYEQYF.

The genes are TRBV18 and TRBJ2-1; TRBD2 aligns across 10 bases. Germline-derived CDR1 and CDR2 are KGHSH and LQKENI. The CDR3 covers 17 residues. Germline trimming cut 4 bases from V and 0 bases from J; bases unmatched to any gene: 6. The CDR3 protein is CASSLLEREGSYNEQFF. CDR3 nucleotide sequence: TGTGCCAGCTCACTTCTAGAGCGGGAGGGCTCCTACAATGAGCAGTTCTTC.

This chain uses TRBV10-1 with TRBJ1-5; 8 nucleotides match TRBD1. Germline V lookup: CDR1 WNHNN, CDR2 SYGVQD (reference sequence). The CDR3 runs 14 residues. J lost 3 bases, V lost 5 bases, and 3 bases had no gene match. CDR3 protein: CASSRTGHNQPQHF. DNA of the CDR3: TGCGCCAGCAGTCGGACAGGGCACAATCAGCCCCAGCATTTT.

The CDR3 nucleotides are TGTGCCAGCAGCCCGCCCGGCTCCTACGAGCAGTACTTC. Protein product: CASSPPGSYEQYF. V usage is TRBV11-2 and J usage is TRBJ2-7; D is undetermined. The CDR3 runs 13 residues. V was shortened by 5 bases and J by 0 bases, with 8 bases between the two germline ends. Germline lookup yields CDR1 SGHAT and CDR2 FQNNGV.

V gene TRBV5-5 combines with J gene TRBJ2-2; no definite D call. The V end was cut by 0 bases, the J end by 9 bases, with 3 bases between. CDR3 size: 11 residues. The germline V gene has CDR1 SGHKS and CDR2 YYEKEE (reference sequence). The CDR3 DNA reads TGTGCCAGCAGCTTGGAGAGGGAGCTGTTTTTT. It is translated as CASSLERELFF.

This clone has just one count. This chain links TRBV7-6 with TRBJ2-1; no definite D call. This CDR3 has 13 amino acids. V shed 1 base and J shed 10 bases, with 11 bases lying between them. Germline CDR1 and CDR2: SGHVS and FNYEAQ. The DNA for the CDR3 is TGTGCCAGCAGCTTAGGGTCGCTAGGCGAGCAGTTCTTC. Its translation is CASSLGSLGEQFF.

This sequence joins TRBV7-9 and TRBJ2-5; TRBD2 aligns across 9 bases. This CDR3 has 15 residues. J was trimmed by 4 bases and V by 1 base; bases with no gene match: 4. CDR1 is SEHNR, CDR2 FQNEAQ, per germline (reference sequence). CDR3: CASSLGSSGGETQYF. DNA of the CDR3: TGTGCCAGCAGCTTAGGGAGTAGCGGGGGAGAGACCCAGTACTTC.

The chain employs TRBV11-3 and TRBJ2-5, with D uncertain. The CDR3 loop spans 13 amino acids. V gave up 2 bases and J gave up 6 bases, with 10 bases separating them. Germline CDR1 and CDR2: SGHNT and YENEEA. In nucleotides, the CDR3 is TGTGCCAGCAGCTTACGTGGCATCCAGACCCAGTACTTC. Protein sequence: CASSLRGIQTQYF.

The V and J genes are TRBV5-5 and TRBJ2-2; D is unclear. V was clipped by 7 bases and J by 2 bases, with 6 bases between them. This CDR3 region has 12 residues. Germline CDR1 SGHKS, CDR2 YYEKEE (reference sequence). Here the CDR3 reads CASQLNTGELFF. CDR3 in DNA: TGTGCCAGCCAGTTAAACACCGGGGAGCTGTTTTTT.

The rearrangement links TRBV2 to TRBJ2-7; D may be TRBD1 (6 bases). V was pared by 5 bases and J by 5 bases, with 10 bases between. The CDR3 has 12 amino acids. Germline V gene lookup returns CDR1 SNHLY and CDR2 FYNNEI. CDR3 in amino acids: CASSSNRDEQYF. CDR3 DNA sequence: TGTGCCAGCAGTTCGAACAGGGACGAGCAGTACTTC.